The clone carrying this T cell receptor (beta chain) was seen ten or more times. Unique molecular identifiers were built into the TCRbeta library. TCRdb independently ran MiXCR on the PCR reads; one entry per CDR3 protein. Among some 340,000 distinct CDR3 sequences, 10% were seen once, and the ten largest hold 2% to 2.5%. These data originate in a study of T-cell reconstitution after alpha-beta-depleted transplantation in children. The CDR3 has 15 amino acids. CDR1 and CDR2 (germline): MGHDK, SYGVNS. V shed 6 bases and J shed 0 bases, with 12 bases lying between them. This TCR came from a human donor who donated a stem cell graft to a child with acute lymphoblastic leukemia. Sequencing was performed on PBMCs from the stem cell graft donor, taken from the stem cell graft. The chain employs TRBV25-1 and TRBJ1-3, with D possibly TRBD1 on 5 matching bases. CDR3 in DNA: TGTGCCAGCAGAGAGACAGAGCTCTCTGGAAACACCATATATTTT. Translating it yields CASRETELSGNTIYF.